These T cell receptor beta chains were read from a single sample in a study of shared clonotypes between healthy human individuals. Profiled with immunoSEQ multiplex PCR; TCRdb holds only in-frame clones, not every one. The table shows around 2.1 million clones, with 93% occurring only once. Source material: naive CD8+ T cells from PBMCs. These receptors came from a man between 18 and 29 years old in good health. Some clones in this sample may be carry-over from other donors' samples. The conserved cysteine and the conserved F or W are not part of the CDR3 here.

J gene | V gene | CDR3 protein
TRBJ1-4 | TRBV6-5 | ASSYSMGQANEKLF
TRBJ2-6 | TRBV7-3 | ASSLGGNKGSGANVLT
TRBJ1-2 | TRBV7-9 | ASSGPVARPNDGYT
TRBJ2-7 | TRBV5-1 | ASSSGYEQY
TRBJ1-2 | TRBV10-3 | AITQGTANYGYT
TRBJ1-5 | TRBV27 | ASSGAGTGLLGNQPQH
TRBJ1-1 | TRBV5-1 | ASRAIGLGVLDTEAF
TRBJ2-5 | TRBV27 | ASSKHGLAGETQY
TRBJ2-3 | TRBV28 | ASSSPSTFGTSGRAPIPTDTQY
TRBJ2-7 | TRBV27 | ASSFRQALSYEQY
TRBJ1-1 | TRBV7-9 | ASSPPGQGLMNTEAF
TRBJ2-3 | TRBV27 | ASRLRRGTRDDTQY
TRBJ2-7 | TRBV4-2 | ASSLALGRGSGKHEQY
TRBJ2-1 | TRBV7-6 | ASSLATAYNEQF
TRBJ2-7 | TRBV30 | AWTTPGGKLSYEQY
TRBJ2-1 | TRBV27 | ASSYLAGAYNEQF
TRBJ1-5 | TRBV10-3 | AISGTGTERSAQH
TRBJ2-1 | TRBV4-3 | ASSHPLAGAYNEQF
TRBJ2-7 | TRBV2 | ASSGPSGASYEQY
TRBJ2-2 | TRBV18 | ASSPEREDTGELF
TRBJ2-7 | TRBV10-3 | ATGSVTFSYEQY
TRBJ1-6 | TRBV6-5 | ASSYVDNSPLH
TRBJ2-7 | TRBV28 | ASSPQHYEQY
TRBJ2-7 | TRBV10-2 | ASSDRAVDEQY